This T cell receptor (beta chain) was captured by sequencing in a study of T-cell memory formation after mild COVID-19. Study-level findings and limits: Clones contracting over day 15 to 85 were CD4/CD8 balanced, with later expanders leaning CD4+.

Per germline, CDR1 LNHDA and CDR2 SQIVND (reference sequence). The CDR3 totals 13 residues. Trimming removed 4 bases at V and 1 base at J, with 7 bases between. This clonotype was detected only a few times. The antigen remains undetermined. TCRdb reanalysed the 5' RACE reads using MiXCR and keeps one entry per CDR3 protein. Of 55,000 to 70,000 distinct CDR3 sequences listed, 28% are singletons. This chain links TRBV19 with TRBJ1-2; a possible D gene is TRBD1 (6 bases). Input material: PBMCs or a T cell subset sorted from them (not recorded which). This TCR was sampled from a man between 18 and 35 years old who had mild COVID-19 (a few samples of this study predate the infection). Cell type and time point are not known. The CDR3 DNA reads TGTGCCAGTAGTAAGGACAGTAACTATGGCTACACCTTC. Its translation is CASSKDSNYGYTF.